The 19 T cell receptor beta chains presented below share a single source sample, sequenced in a study of control samples from healthy donors and cancer patients. Produced via immunoSEQ multiplex PCR; TCRdb's table is partial and in-frame only. This sample carries about 130,000 clones, about 88% of them seen once, and the ten largest clones take roughly 3.2%. Sequenced input: blood. The receptors were sampled from a man aged 45-60 years in good health.

The chain links TRBV7-3 to TRBJ2-3; TRBD2 matches at 8 bases. After removal of 2 bases from V and 5 bases from J, the junction contained 6 bases not matched to a gene. Germline CDR1 reads SGHTA; CDR2 reads FQGTGA. The CDR3 is 15 amino acids. In DNA form, the CDR3 reads TGTGCCAGCAGCTTAGCGGGGGGCCCCGGAGATACGCAGTATTTT. Translated: CASSLAGGPGDTQYF.

This chain joins TRBV10-1 and TRBJ2-1; D unclear. Germline loops: CDR1 WNHNN, CDR2 SYGVQD (reference sequence). The ends were cut back, 2 bases at V and 5 bases at J, with 4 bases in the middle. CDR3 length: 12 residues. The DNA for the CDR3 is TGCGCCAGCAGTGAGGGGCACAATGAGCAGTTCTTC. Amino acids: CASSEGHNEQFF.

The chain uses TRBV7-3 and TRBJ2-1, with TRBD2 identical over 11 bases. Germline V gives CDR1 SGHTA, CDR2 FQGTGA. The CDR3 spans 16 residues. The V and J ends lost 2 bases and 9 bases, in that order; junction bases with no gene match: 9. The CDR3 DNA is TGTGCCAGCAGCTTAGATCCTAGCGGGGGGAACGGTGAGCAGTTCTTC. Protein: CASSLDPSGGNGEQFF.

The rearrangement joins TRBV27 to TRBJ1-1, with D maybe TRBD1 (5 bases). The CDR3 covers 15 residues. Germline-derived CDR1 and CDR2 are MNHEY and SMNVEV (reference sequence). The V end was cut by 3 bases, the J end by 7 bases, with 18 bases between. The DNA for the CDR3 is TGTGCCAGCAGTTTGATGATGGGGGACGTACTTGAAGCTTTCTTT. Protein: CASSLMMGDVLEAFF.

This clone was detected once. The chain links TRBV3-1 (or the pseudogene TRBV3-2) to TRBJ2-7; D is possibly TRBD2 (6 bases). V gave up 0 bases and J gave up 3 bases, with 15 bases separating them. Looked up from germline, CDR1 is LGHDT and CDR2 is YNNKEL (reference sequence). The CDR3 is 16 residues long. CDR3 nucleotides: TGTGCCAGCAGCCAAGACTTTCATACCGGGGGCTACGAGCAGTACTTC. It encodes CASSQDFHTGGYEQYF.

The chain carries TRBV13 and TRBJ1-4; weak D call: TRBD1 (5 bases). This CDR3 is built from 13 residues. V lost 4 bases to trimming and J lost 7 bases, with 10 bases between them. From germline, CDR1 is PRHDT and CDR2 FYEKMQ (reference sequence). DNA of the CDR3: TGTGCCAGCAGCTCGGACATCGGTGAAAAACTGTTTTTT. Its translation: CASSSDIGEKLFF.

The rearrangement joins TRBV7-9 to TRBJ2-5; D might be TRBD2 (5 bases). The length of the CDR3 is 13 residues. The germline V and J ends were trimmed by 4 bases and 5 bases, with 11 bases remaining between them. CDR1 is SEHNR, CDR2 FQNEAQ, per germline (reference sequence). The CDR3 sequence is CASSWDPGETQYF. The CDR3, as DNA: TGTGCCAGCAGCTGGGATCCGGGGGAGACCCAGTACTTC.

This clone appeared a few times. The V and J genes are TRBV5-4 and TRBJ1-1; tentatively, D is TRBD1 (5 bases). V lost 4 bases to trimming and J lost 4 bases, with 11 bases between them. From germline, CDR1 is SGHNT and CDR2 YYREEE (reference sequence). The CDR3 totals 13 residues. The CDR3 region has the DNA TGTGCCAGCAGCGGAGGGGTTTCCACTGAAGCTTTCTTT. It translates to CASSGGVSTEAFF.

The gene calls are TRBV5-6 and TRBJ1-1; D unresolved. Per the germline V gene, CDR1 is SGHDT and CDR2 is YYEEEE. CDR3 length: 15 amino acids. Between the trimmed V and J ends, which lost 2 bases and 3 bases, there was a span of 14 bases. CDR3 bases: TGTGCCAGCAGCTTTGGGTCGACGACTGACACTGAAGCTTTCTTT. Translating gives CASSFGSTTDTEAFF.

The chain carries TRBV6-1 and TRBJ1-5; the D gene is possibly TRBD1 (6 bases). Germline V lookup: CDR1 MNHNS, CDR2 SASEGT. The CDR3 length is 16 residues. The V end lost 4 bases, the J end lost 7 bases, and 20 bases lay between the germline ends. CDR3 loop: CASSVGVEGGSQPQHF. In DNA form, the CDR3 reads TGTGCCAGCAGTGTGGGGGTGGAGGGGGGATCACAGCCCCAGCATTTT.

This chain links TRBV7-8 with TRBJ1-5; D perhaps matches TRBD1 (5 bases). The CDR3 extends over 15 amino acids. V lost 2 bases to trimming and J lost 2 bases, with 10 bases between them. Germline V gene lookup returns CDR1 SGHVS and CDR2 FQNEAQ. CDR3 in DNA: TGTGCCAGCAGCTTAAGTATGGGGGGCAATCAGCCCCAGCATTTT. It yields the protein CASSLSMGGNQPQHF.

The CDR3 bases are TGCAGCGTGGCGGACAGGGTATATGAGCAGTTCTTC. Its translation is CSVADRVYEQFF. V gene TRBV29-1 combines with J gene TRBJ2-1, with 8 bases identical to TRBD1. Trimming cost V 6 bases and J 8 bases; bases outside gene matches: 6. Germline V gene sequence: CDR1 SQVTM, CDR2 ANQGSEA. The CDR3 extends over 12 amino acids.

This chain uses TRBV27 with TRBJ2-7; 7 bases match TRBD2. The CDR3 consists of 15 residues. Germline lookup yields CDR1 MNHEY and CDR2 SMNVEV (reference sequence). V gave up 0 bases and J gave up 2 bases; unmatched junction bases: 4. The CDR3 DNA reads TGTGCCAGCAGTTTATCCCCGGGGGGACCCTACGAGCAGTACTTC. This sequence encodes CASSLSPGGPYEQYF.

This chain joins TRBV5-6 and TRBJ2-5; 9 bases match TRBD1. V lost 2 bases to trimming and J lost 6 bases; unmatched junction nucleotides: 2. The CDR3 sequence is 13 residues long. Per germline, CDR1 SGHDT and CDR2 YYEEEE. CDR3 bases: TGTGCCAGCAGCTTCGGACAGGGGCAGACCCAGTACTTC. Its protein product is CASSFGQGQTQYF.

This chain uses TRBV4-1 with TRBJ1-6; D is perhaps TRBD1 (5 bases). The CDR3 is 16 residues long. The V and J ends lost 1 base and 7 bases respectively, with 14 bases between them. Germline V gene sequence: CDR1 MGHRA, CDR2 YSYEKL. Written as DNA, the CDR3 is TGCGCCAGCAGCCAAGGAAGGCCAGCAGGGAATTCACCCCTCCACTTT. This translates into CASSQGRPAGNSPLHF.

The V call is TRBV7-9, the J call TRBJ2-3; D remains unclear. Deletions cut 1 base from V and 0 bases from J, with 11 bases between. The CDR3 has 16 residues. In germline, CDR1 is SEHNR, CDR2 FQNEAQ (reference sequence). CDR3 loop: CASSLVAGSSTDTQYF. CDR3 nucleotide sequence: TGTGCCAGCAGCTTAGTGGCAGGCTCTAGCACAGATACGCAGTATTTT.

This CDR3 is CAWRKGGVNEQFF. In DNA, the CDR3 is TGTGCCTGGAGGAAGGGCGGGGTCAATGAGCAGTTCTTC. The chain carries TRBV30 and TRBJ2-1; possible D gene TRBD2, 6 bases. Trimming stripped 3 bases from V and 6 bases from J, with 12 bases between. Germline V gene lookup returns CDR1 GTSNPN and CDR2 SVGIG (reference sequence). The CDR3 is 13 amino acids.

V is TRBV5-1 and J is TRBJ1-2; no reliable D call. Trimming removed 4 bases from V and 4 bases from J, with 14 bases in between. The CDR3 contains 14 residues. The germline V gene encodes CDR1 SGHRS and CDR2 YFSETQ. The CDR3 sequence is CASSPGGETYGYTF. Here the CDR3 DNA reads TGCGCCAGCAGCCCTGGCGGGGAAACCTATGGCTACACCTTC.

This clone was found a few times. The chain couples TRBV27 to TRBJ1-1, with no clear D. The germline V gene has CDR1 MNHEY and CDR2 SMNVEV (reference sequence). The V and J ends lost 1 base and 2 bases respectively, with 11 bases between them. This CDR3 spans 15 amino acids. CDR3 nucleotide sequence: TGTGCCAGCAGTTTATACACGGAAGATAACACTGAAGCTTTCTTT. Translated: CASSLYTEDNTEAFF.